This T cell receptor (beta chain) was obtained from a study of shared clonotypes between healthy human individuals. As for the study in general: Per donor, three plates held CD4 naive cells, three held CD4 memory, two held CD8 naive and one held CD8 memory.

This CDR3 is built from 12 residues. Germline CDR1 and CDR2: SNHLY and FYNNEI. This table comes from immunoSEQ multiplex PCR, and its TCRdb copy is limited to in-frame clones, with some not included. The sample carries under 2,500,000 clones, 90% to 96% recorded once. Negatively enriched CD4+ T cells were divided by CD45RA into naive and memory. A word on this clone: Germline and junction disagree at one end, which may indicate a read error.

The sample taken for sequencing was naive CD4+ T cells sorted from blood. Specified subset: CD45RA+ positively selected. This clonotype was obtained from a young man in good health. This chain connects TRBV2 to TRBJ2-7; weak D call: TRBD1 (5 bases). This chain's CDR3 is CASSRTGDGPNF. The CDR3, as DNA: TGTGCCAGCAGTCGCACAGGCGATGGGCCCAACTTC.